This entry is about one TCR beta chain. V shed 3 bases and J shed 1 base, with 13 bases lying between them. CDR3 length equals 15 residues. CDR1 and CDR2 (germline): SGHTA, FQGNSA. The data stem from a study of cytomegalovirus exposure and HLA in healthy donors. PCR employed 60 Vbeta and 13 Jbeta primers. Data came from immunoSEQ multiplex PCR; TCRdb stores just in-frame clones and leaves some out. The table has approximately 76,000 clones, roughly 64% seen once; the top ten hold less than 7.5%. This chain joins TRBV7-2 and TRBJ2-7, with D tentatively TRBD1 (5 bases). Sequenced: PBMCs. The origin of this receptor is a man aged 30 to 39 in good health and CMV-seropositive. In DNA, the CDR3 is TGTGCCAGCAGCTTCCATCCGACAGTTTCCTACGAGCAGTACTTC. As protein: CASSFHPTVSYEQYF.